This T cell receptor beta chain was recorded in a study of blood T cell repertoires in COVID-19. The overall study: COVID-19 samples collected from the United States, Italy and Spain covered acute and convalescent phases. Nucleic acid was either cDNA or gDNA, and it came from T cells, B-cell-depleted T cells, or PBMCs.

In the source study's methods: Reference gene primer amplification gave estimated nucleated cell counts. Clones were read by immunoSEQ multiplex PCR, and TCRdb kept only the in-frame ones, dropping some. That table furnishes V, J and clone size, whereas the DNA furnished D and trimming. The sample lists under 300,000 clones; 75% to 90% were seen once. The CDR3 totals 15 residues. Germline CDR1 reads SNHLY; CDR2 reads FYNNEI. Between the trimmed V and J ends, which lost 4 bases and 1 base, there was a span of 13 bases. This TCR was sampled from a man aged 55 to 70 who had recovered from COVID-19. The sample was peripheral blood. The gene calls are TRBV2 and TRBJ2-5, with a possible D match to TRBD2 (5 bases). The CDR3 region is CASSVAGTTQETQYF. The CDR3 bases are TGTGCCAGCAGTGTGGCGGGCACAACCCAAGAGACCCAGTACTTC.